This entry lists 24 T cell receptor beta chains sequenced from one sample in a study of vaccination effects on CD4 cells after COVID-19. For these TCRs, the target antigens are not known. Peptide-pool stimulation followed by sequencing identified expanded antigen-specific CD4+ clonotypes in the ViraFEST assay. Cultured cells yielded isolated CD4+ T cells after less than 11 days. Vaccinated recipients, who were negative for nucleocapsid antibodies, had no history of SARS-CoV-2 infection. Repertoires were generated with immunoSEQ multiplex PCR, while TCRdb's copy carries only in-frame clones and drops some. The sample yields tens of thousands of clones, around 75% seen once. The material sequenced was CD4+ T cells from PBMCs cultured with SARS-CoV-2 spike peptides, taken before COVID-19 vaccination. Every receptor here comes from a human donor who received a COVID-19 vaccine.

The chain has TRBV18 and TRBJ1-6; D is unresolved. Trimming cost V 1 base and J 5 bases, with 9 bases left between them. From germline, CDR1 is KGHSH and CDR2 LQKENI. CDR3 length: 15 residues. The CDR3 loop reads CASSPQGQNNSPLHF. CDR3 nucleotide sequence: TGTGCCAGCTCACCACAAGGGCAGAATAATTCACCCCTCCACTTT.

The J gene is TRBJ2-1, the V gene TRBV28; 12 nucleotides match TRBD2. The CDR3 loop spans 17 amino acids. Germline values: CDR1 MDHEN, CDR2 SYDVKM. Trimming removed 1 base from V and 3 bases from J; junction bases left unmatched: 4. The CDR3 sequence is CASSLSRLAGVYNEQFF. DNA for the CDR3: TGTGCCAGCAGTTTATCCCGACTAGCGGGAGTCTACAATGAGCAGTTCTTC.

The chain recombines TRBV3-1 (or the pseudogene TRBV3-2) with TRBJ1-1; no clear D. The CDR3 is made up of 16 amino acids. The V gene lost 1 base and the J gene lost 2 bases, with 14 bases spanning the gap. Per the germline V gene, CDR1 is LGHDT and CDR2 is YNNKEL (reference sequence). CDR3 DNA: TGTGCCAGCAGCCAAGCTGGGCGATCGGGAAACACTGAAGCTTTCTTT. Its protein is CASSQAGRSGNTEAFF.

V gene TRBV30 combines with J gene TRBJ1-1; possibly TRBD1 for D (6 bases). This CDR3 is built from 14 residues. Germline V gene sequence: CDR1 GTSNPN, CDR2 SVGIG (reference sequence). Trimming took 5 bases from V and 0 from J, leaving 13 bases between them. The CDR3 sequence: CAWQAGQLNTEAFF. CDR3 bases: TGTGCCTGGCAAGCTGGACAGCTGAACACTGAAGCTTTCTTT.

The table lists this clone with a few counts. This chain connects TRBV15 to TRBJ2-3, with 7 bases identical to TRBD2. V shed 1 base and J 1 base; nucleotides not matched to a gene: 5. CDR1 is LNHNV, CDR2 YYDKDF, per germline (reference sequence). The CDR3 loop spans 16 amino acids. CDR3 coding DNA: TGTGCCACCAGCAGAGGGCTAGCGGTAGGCACAGATACGCAGTATTTT. Its protein is CATSRGLAVGTDTQYF.

The gene calls are TRBV30 and TRBJ2-2; TRBD2 agrees at 9 bases. There are 14 residues in the CDR3. The germline V gene has CDR1 GTSNPN and CDR2 SVGIG (reference sequence). The V gene end was trimmed by 4 bases and the J gene end by 5 bases; junction bases not matched to a gene: 5. CDR3 nucleotide sequence: TGTGCCTGGACGGGACTAGCATCGACCGGGGAGCTGTTTTTT. Translating gives CAWTGLASTGELFF.

This chain uses TRBV6-5 with TRBJ1-1; tentatively, D is TRBD1 (5 bases). V gave up 2 bases and J gave up 3 bases, with 10 bases separating them. This CDR3 spans 14 amino acids. Germline assignment: CDR1 MNHEY and CDR2 SVGAGI. The CDR3 DNA is TGTGCCAGCAGTTACAGGGGTGGGGACACTGAAGCTTTCTTT. This sequence encodes CASSYRGGDTEAFF.

The V gene is TRBV15, the J gene TRBJ1-4; D is uncertain. Germline lookup yields CDR1 LNHNV and CDR2 YYDKDF (reference sequence). This CDR3 spans 14 amino acids. V gave up 6 bases and J gave up 3 bases, with 11 bases separating them. Here the CDR3 reads CATRSRGANEKLFF. CDR3 DNA: TGTGCCACCAGATCGCGGGGTGCTAATGAAAAACTGTTTTTT. The full variable domain, completed using reference TRBV15 and TRBJ1-4, is DAMVIQNPRYQVTQFGKPVTLSCSQTLNHNVMYWYQQKSSQAPKLLFHYYDKDFNNEADTPDNFQSRRPNTSFCFLDIRSPGLGDTAMYLCATRSRGANEKLFFGSGTQLSVL.

CDR3: CAWRYTGGYTF. CDR3 coding DNA: TGTGCCTGGAGATATACGGGGGGCTACACCTTC. V gene TRBV30 combines with J gene TRBJ1-2, with D unclear. The CDR3 loop spans 11 amino acids. CDR1 is GTSNPN, CDR2 SVGIG, per germline (reference sequence). The ends were cut back, 3 bases at V and 8 bases at J, with 10 bases in the middle.

There are a few counts of this clone. The V and J genes are TRBV4-1 and TRBJ1-5; no definite D call. Germline V CDR1 and CDR2: MGHRA, YSYEKL. V was trimmed by 1 base and J by 3 bases, leaving 10 bases between them. CDR3 length equals 15 residues. The CDR3 sequence: CASSQGVATNQPQHF. The CDR3, as DNA: TGCGCCAGCAGCCAAGGGGTAGCCACCAATCAGCCCCAGCATTTT.

The rearrangement joins TRBV12-2 to TRBJ1-2; TRBD1 was called by the table and not checked on the DNA. TRBV12-2 is a known pseudogene. The CDR3 sequence is 15 residues long. The CDR3 here is CASRGPGQGSCGYTF. Here the CDR3 DNA reads TGTGCAAGTCGGGGACCGGGACAGGGTTCTTGCGGCTACACCTTC.

This clone has just a few counts. J is TRBJ1-2 and V is TRBV7-9, with D possibly being TRBD1 (6 bases). The germline V gene encodes CDR1 SEHNR and CDR2 FQNEAQ (reference sequence). The V and J ends lost 7 bases and 7 bases respectively, with 13 bases between them. The CDR3 covers 12 residues. CDR3 residues: CASKKEQGGYTF. The CDR3 region has the DNA TGTGCCAGCAAGAAGGAACAGGGTGGCTACACCTTC.

This chain connects TRBV7-9 to TRBJ1-1; 7 bases line up with TRBD1. There are 17 residues in the CDR3. The J segment lost 7 bases and the V segment lost 5 bases, leaving 19 bases of the junction unmatched. CDR1 and CDR2 (germline): SEHNR, FQNEAQ (reference sequence). The DNA for the CDR3 is TGTGCCAGCAGCACAAGGAGGGACAGCCCGAAGCAGGGTGAAGCTTTCTTT. Amino acid sequence: CASSTRRDSPKQGEAFF.

The sample holds many counts of this clone. Written as DNA, the CDR3 is TGTGCCATCAGTGAGTCAGGCAGGGAAGGCGAGCAGTACTTC. It specifies CAISESGREGEQYF. The chain recombines TRBV10-3 with TRBJ2-7; D perhaps matches TRBD1 (5 bases). Trimming shortened V by 0 bases and J by 6 bases, and 12 bases separated the two germline ends. Germline V lookup: CDR1 ENHRY, CDR2 SYGVKD. The CDR3 totals 14 residues.

The sample holds a few counts of this clone. The genes are TRBV3-1 (or the pseudogene TRBV3-2) and TRBJ1-1, with 7 bases that match TRBD1. Germline V lookup: CDR1 LGHDT, CDR2 YNNKEL (reference sequence). The CDR3 has 15 residues. V shed 4 bases and J 1 base; nucleotides not matched to a gene: 6. As DNA, the CDR3 is TGTGCCAGCAGCCTCACCGGGACAGAGAACACTGAAGCTTTCTTT. This encodes CASSLTGTENTEAFF.

J is TRBJ2-2 and V is TRBV12-5; 9 positions agree with TRBD1. This CDR3 has 21 residues. J was trimmed by 5 bases and V by 1 base; bases with no gene match: 20. CDR1 is LGHNT, CDR2 FRNRAP, per germline. The CDR3 loop reads CASGLAIHITGGDLRTGELFF. For the CDR3, the DNA is TGTGCTAGTGGTTTGGCCATACACATTACAGGGGGCGATCTGAGGACCGGGGAGCTGTTTTTT.

The chain employs TRBV6-1 and TRBJ2-7; D ambiguous. The CDR3 sequence is 12 residues long. CDR1 MNHNS and CDR2 SASEGT come from the germline V gene. V was pared by 5 bases and J by 5 bases, with 10 bases between. The CDR3 reads CASSSMANEQYF. CDR3 DNA sequence: TGTGCCAGCAGTTCTATGGCCAACGAGCAGTACTTC.

The chain links TRBV12-3 or TRBV12-4 to TRBJ2-7, with 9 positions matching TRBD1. V shed 3 bases and J 6 bases; nucleotides not matched to a gene: 0. This CDR3 comprises 12 residues. CDR3 coding DNA: TGTGCCAGCAGTTTGACAGGGGGCGAGCAGTACTTC. Protein: CASSLTGGEQYF.

J is TRBJ2-5 and V is TRBV5-1, with 8 bases identical to TRBD1. This CDR3 has 15 amino acids. Losses at the gene ends were 0 bases for V and 0 bases for J; bases not matched to a gene: 1. CDR1 and CDR2 (germline): SGHRS, YFSETQ. The CDR3 sequence: CASSLEGQDQETQYF. CDR3 DNA sequence: TGCGCCAGCAGCTTGGAGGGACAGGACCAAGAGACCCAGTACTTC.

This rearrangement joins TRBV27 to TRBJ2-7, with D possibly called TRBD1 or TRBD2 (5 bases each). This CDR3 spans 15 amino acids. The V and J ends lost 5 bases and 2 bases respectively, with 16 bases between them. Looked up from germline, CDR1 is MNHEY and CDR2 is SMNVEV (reference sequence). CDR3 sequence reads: CASSRPGTGTYEQYF. The CDR3 DNA sequence: TGTGCCAGCAGTCGACCCGGGACGGGAACCTACGAGCAGTACTTC.

The chain links TRBV11-2 to TRBJ2-5; D unresolved. Per germline, CDR1 SGHAT and CDR2 FQNNGV. The ends were cut back, 1 base at V and 4 bases at J, with 1 base in the middle. This CDR3 comprises 11 residues. CDR3 loop: CASSLGETQYF. For the CDR3, the DNA is TGTGCCAGCAGCTTAGGAGAGACCCAGTACTTC. Full variable domain (rest looked up from reference TRBV11-2 and TRBJ2-5): EAGVAQSPRYKIIEKRQSVAFWCNPISGHATLYWYQQILGQGPKLLIQFQNNGVVDDSQLPKDRFSAERLKGVDSTLKIQPAKLEDSAVYLCASSLGETQYFGPGTRLLVL.

The table lists this clone with a count of one. V is TRBV27 and J is TRBJ1-1, with 9 bases that match TRBD1. Germline lookup yields CDR1 MNHEY and CDR2 SMNVEV (reference sequence). V lost 6 bases, J lost 5 bases, and 4 bases stayed unmatched. The CDR3 runs 13 residues. The CDR3 loop is CASRDRGSTEAFF. The CDR3 DNA is TGTGCCAGCAGGGACAGGGGATCTACTGAAGCTTTCTTT.

The table lists this clone with a few counts. This sequence joins TRBV30 and TRBJ1-1; D is unclear. V lost 0 bases, J lost 1 base, and 12 bases lay in between. The germline V gene encodes CDR1 GTSNPN and CDR2 SVGIG (reference sequence). CDR3 length: 15 amino acids. CDR3: CAWSVGGQANTEAFF. In nucleotides, the CDR3 is TGTGCCTGGAGTGTAGGTGGGCAGGCGAACACTGAAGCTTTCTTT.

This clone has just one count. CDR3 protein: CASSQGQGSSGNTIYF. In nucleotides, the CDR3 is TGTGCCAGCAGCCAGGGACAGGGGAGCTCTGGAAACACCATATATTTT. V usage is TRBV6-6 and J usage is TRBJ1-3; TRBD1 agrees at 10 bases. V was clipped by 6 bases and J by 0 bases; unmatched bases: 5. Looked up from germline, CDR1 is MNHNY and CDR2 is SVGAGI (reference sequence). CDR3 length: 16 amino acids.